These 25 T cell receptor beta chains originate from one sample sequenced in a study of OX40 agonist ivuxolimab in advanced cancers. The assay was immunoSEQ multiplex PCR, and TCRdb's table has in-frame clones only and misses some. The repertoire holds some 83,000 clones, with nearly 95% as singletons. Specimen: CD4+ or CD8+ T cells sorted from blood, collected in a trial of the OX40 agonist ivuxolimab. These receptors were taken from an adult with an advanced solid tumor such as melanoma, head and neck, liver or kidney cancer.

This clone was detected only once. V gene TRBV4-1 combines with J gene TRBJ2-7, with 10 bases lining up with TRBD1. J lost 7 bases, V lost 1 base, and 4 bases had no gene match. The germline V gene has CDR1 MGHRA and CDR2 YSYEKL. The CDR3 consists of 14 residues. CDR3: CASSQGQGAWEQYF. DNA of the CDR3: TGCGCCAGCAGCCAAGGACAGGGGGCGTGGGAGCAGTACTTC.

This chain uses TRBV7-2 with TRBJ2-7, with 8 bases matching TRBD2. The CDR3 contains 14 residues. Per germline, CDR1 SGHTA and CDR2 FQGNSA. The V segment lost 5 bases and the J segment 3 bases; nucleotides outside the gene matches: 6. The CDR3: CASSPGLVNYEQYF. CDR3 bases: TGTGCCAGCAGCCCGGGACTAGTGAACTACGAGCAGTACTTC.

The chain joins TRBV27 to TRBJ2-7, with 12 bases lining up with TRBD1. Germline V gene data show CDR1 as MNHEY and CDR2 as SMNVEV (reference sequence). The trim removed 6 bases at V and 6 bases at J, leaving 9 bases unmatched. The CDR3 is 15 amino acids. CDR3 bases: TGTGCCAGCAGGGATGCCGGGACAGGGGGCCTCGAGCAGTACTTC. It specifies CASRDAGTGGLEQYF.

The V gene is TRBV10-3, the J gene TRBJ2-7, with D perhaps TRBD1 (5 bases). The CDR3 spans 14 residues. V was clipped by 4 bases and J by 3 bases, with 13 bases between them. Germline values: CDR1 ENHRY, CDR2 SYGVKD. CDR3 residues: CAISVGAQSYEQYF. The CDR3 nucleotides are TGTGCCATCAGTGTTGGGGCCCAGAGCTACGAGCAGTACTTC.

The CDR3 spells CASSAGQSYEQYF. DNA for the CDR3: TGTGCCAGCAGTGCCGGACAGAGCTACGAGCAGTACTTC. This sequence joins TRBV6-1 and TRBJ2-5, with a possible D match to TRBD1 (6 bases). The DNA end favors TRBJ2-7, so the J call may be wrong. The CDR3 totals 13 residues. In germline, CDR1 is MNHNS, CDR2 SASEGT.

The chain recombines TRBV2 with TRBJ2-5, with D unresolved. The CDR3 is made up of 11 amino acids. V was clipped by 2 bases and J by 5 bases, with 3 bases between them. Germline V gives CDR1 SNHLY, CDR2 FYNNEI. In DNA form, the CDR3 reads TGTGCCAGCAGTGAATCGGAGACCCAGTACTTC. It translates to CASSESETQYF.

The CDR3: CASSSRTRTYEQYF. The CDR3 bases are TGTGCCAGCAGCTCCCGGACTAGAACGTACGAGCAGTACTTC. V usage is TRBV11-2 and J usage is TRBJ2-7; TRBD2 aligns across 7 bases. V lost 4 bases and J lost 4; bases outside the gene matches: 7. The CDR3 is made up of 14 amino acids. Germline loops: CDR1 SGHAT, CDR2 FQNNGV.

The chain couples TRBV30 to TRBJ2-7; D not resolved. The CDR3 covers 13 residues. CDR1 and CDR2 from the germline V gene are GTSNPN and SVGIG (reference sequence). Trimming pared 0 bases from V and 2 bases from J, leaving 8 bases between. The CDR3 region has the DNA TGTGCCTGGAGTGTTGGGCCGCCCTACGAGCAGTACTTC. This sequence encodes CAWSVGPPYEQYF. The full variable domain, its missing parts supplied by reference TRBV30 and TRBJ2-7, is SQTIHQWPATLVQPVGSPLSLECTVEGTSNPNLYWYRQAAGRGLQLLFYSVGIGQISSEVPQNLSASRPQDRQFILSSKKLLLSDSGFYLCAWSVGPPYEQYFGPGTRLTVT.

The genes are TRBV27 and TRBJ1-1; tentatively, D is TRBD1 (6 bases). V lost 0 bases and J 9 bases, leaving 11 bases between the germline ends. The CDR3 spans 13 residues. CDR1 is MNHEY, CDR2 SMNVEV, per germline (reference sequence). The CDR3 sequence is CASSLSHRAQAFF. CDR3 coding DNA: TGTGCCAGCAGTTTATCCCACAGGGCCCAAGCTTTCTTT.

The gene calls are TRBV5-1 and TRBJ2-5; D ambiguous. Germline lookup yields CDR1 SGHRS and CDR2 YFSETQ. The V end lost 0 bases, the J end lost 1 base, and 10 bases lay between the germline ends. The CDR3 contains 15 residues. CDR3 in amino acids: CASSLAGGLQETQYF. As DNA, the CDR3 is TGCGCCAGCAGCTTGGCGGGCGGCCTCCAAGAGACCCAGTACTTC.

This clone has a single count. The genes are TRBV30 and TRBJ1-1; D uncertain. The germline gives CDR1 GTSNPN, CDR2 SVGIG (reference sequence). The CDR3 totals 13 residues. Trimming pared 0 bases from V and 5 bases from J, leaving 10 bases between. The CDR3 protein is CAWSVLIRTEAFF. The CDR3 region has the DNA TGTGCCTGGAGTGTACTGATCCGGACTGAAGCTTTCTTT.

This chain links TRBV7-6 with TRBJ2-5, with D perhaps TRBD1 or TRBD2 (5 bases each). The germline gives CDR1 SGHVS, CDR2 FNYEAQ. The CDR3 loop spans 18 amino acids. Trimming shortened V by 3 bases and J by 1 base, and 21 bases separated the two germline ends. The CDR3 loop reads CASSFHHSQLGRQETQYF. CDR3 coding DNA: TGTGCCAGCAGCTTCCACCACTCGCAATTGGGACGCCAAGAGACCCAGTACTTC.

CDR3 in DNA: TGTGCCATCAGGACGGAGCAGGGGGCATCCGAGCAGTACTTC. This translates into CAIRTEQGASEQYF. The rearrangement joins TRBV10-3 to TRBJ2-7; 8 bases match TRBD1. The trim removed 6 bases at V and 6 bases at J, leaving 10 bases unmatched. The CDR3 has 14 residues. CDR1 ENHRY and CDR2 SYGVKD come from the germline V gene.

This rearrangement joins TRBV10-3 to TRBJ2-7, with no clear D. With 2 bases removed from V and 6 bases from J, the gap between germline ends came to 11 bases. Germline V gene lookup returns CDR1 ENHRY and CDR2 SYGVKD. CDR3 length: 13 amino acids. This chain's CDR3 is CAISELDLFEQYF. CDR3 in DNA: TGTGCCATCAGTGAGCTAGATTTGTTCGAGCAGTACTTC.

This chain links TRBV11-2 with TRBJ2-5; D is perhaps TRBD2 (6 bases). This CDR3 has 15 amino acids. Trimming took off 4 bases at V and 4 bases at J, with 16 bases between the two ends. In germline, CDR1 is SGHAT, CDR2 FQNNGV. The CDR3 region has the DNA TGTGCCAGCAGCTCCTACGCGGGACTGCGAGAGACCCAGTACTTC. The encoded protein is CASSSYAGLRETQYF.

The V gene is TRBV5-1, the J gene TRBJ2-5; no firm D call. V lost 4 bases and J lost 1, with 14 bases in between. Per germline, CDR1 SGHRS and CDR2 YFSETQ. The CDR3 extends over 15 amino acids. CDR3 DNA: TGCGCCAGCAGCCCAGAGGTGCCCCCCCAAGAGACCCAGTACTTC. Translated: CASSPEVPPQETQYF.

This CDR3 is CASSFDSDYNSPLHF. For the CDR3, the DNA is TGTGCCAGCAGCTTTGACAGTGACTATAATTCACCCCTCCACTTT. The genes are TRBV5-4 and TRBJ1-6; possible D gene TRBD1, 5 bases. V gave up 2 bases and J gave up 3 bases, with 9 bases separating them. Germline V gene sequence: CDR1 SGHNT, CDR2 YYREEE (reference sequence). This CDR3 comprises 15 residues.

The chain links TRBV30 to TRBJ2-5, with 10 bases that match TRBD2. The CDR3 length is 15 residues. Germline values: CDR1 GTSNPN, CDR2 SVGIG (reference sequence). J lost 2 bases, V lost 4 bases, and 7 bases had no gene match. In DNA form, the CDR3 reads TGTGCCTGGACGATAGCGGGAGGTCTTCAAGAGACCCAGTACTTC. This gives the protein CAWTIAGGLQETQYF.

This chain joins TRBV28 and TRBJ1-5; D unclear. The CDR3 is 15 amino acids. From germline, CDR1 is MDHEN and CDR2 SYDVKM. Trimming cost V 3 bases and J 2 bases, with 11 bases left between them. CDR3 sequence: CASSFPGFGNQPQHF. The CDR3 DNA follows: TGTGCCAGCAGTTTCCCCGGGTTCGGCAATCAGCCCCAGCATTTT. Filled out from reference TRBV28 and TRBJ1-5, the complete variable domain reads DVKVTQSSRYLVKRTGEKVFLECVQDMDHENMFWYRQDPGLGLRLIYFSYDVKMKEKGDIPEGYSVSREKKERFSLILESASTNQTSMYLCASSFPGFGNQPQHFGDGTRLSIL.

The CDR3 sequence is CASSLGYEQYF. CDR3 in DNA: TGTGCCAGCAGCTTAGGCTACGAGCAGTACTTC. The chain carries TRBV13 and TRBJ2-7; no clear D. CDR3 size: 11 residues. The germline gives CDR1 PRHDT, CDR2 FYEKMQ (reference sequence). V was trimmed by 0 bases and J by 3 bases, leaving 0 bases between them.

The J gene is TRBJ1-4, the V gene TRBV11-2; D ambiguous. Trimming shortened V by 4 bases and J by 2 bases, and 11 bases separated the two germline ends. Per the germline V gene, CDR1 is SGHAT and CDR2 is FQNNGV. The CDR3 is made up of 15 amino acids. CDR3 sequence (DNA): TGTGCCAGCAGCTCAAAAGACCATACTAATGAAAAACTGTTTTTT. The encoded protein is CASSSKDHTNEKLFF.

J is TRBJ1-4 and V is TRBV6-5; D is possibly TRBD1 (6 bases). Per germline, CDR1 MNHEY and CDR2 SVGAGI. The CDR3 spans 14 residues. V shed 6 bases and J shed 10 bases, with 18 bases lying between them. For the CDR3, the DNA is TGTGCCAGCAGAATAGGGGGACTTTCCGGAAAACTGTTTTTT. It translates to CASRIGGLSGKLFF.

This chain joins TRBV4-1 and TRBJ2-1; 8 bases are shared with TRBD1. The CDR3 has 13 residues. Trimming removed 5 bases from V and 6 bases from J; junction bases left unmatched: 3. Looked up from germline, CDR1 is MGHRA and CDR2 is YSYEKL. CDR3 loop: CASSSDRGNEQFF. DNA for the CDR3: TGCGCCAGCAGCTCAGACAGGGGCAATGAGCAGTTCTTC.

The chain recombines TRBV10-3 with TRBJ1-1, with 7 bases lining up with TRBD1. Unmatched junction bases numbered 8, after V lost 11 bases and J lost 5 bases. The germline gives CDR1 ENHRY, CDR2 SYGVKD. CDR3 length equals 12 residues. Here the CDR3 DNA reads TGTGCCTCTAGACAGGGAAATACTGAAGCTTTCTTT. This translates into CASRQGNTEAFF.

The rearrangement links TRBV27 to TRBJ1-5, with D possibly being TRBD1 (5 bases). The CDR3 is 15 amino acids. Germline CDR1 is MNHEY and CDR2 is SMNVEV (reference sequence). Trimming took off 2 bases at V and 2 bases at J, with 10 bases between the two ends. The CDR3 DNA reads TGTGCCAGCAGTTTAGGGGGATGGCGCAATCAGCCCCAGCATTTT. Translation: CASSLGGWRNQPQHF.